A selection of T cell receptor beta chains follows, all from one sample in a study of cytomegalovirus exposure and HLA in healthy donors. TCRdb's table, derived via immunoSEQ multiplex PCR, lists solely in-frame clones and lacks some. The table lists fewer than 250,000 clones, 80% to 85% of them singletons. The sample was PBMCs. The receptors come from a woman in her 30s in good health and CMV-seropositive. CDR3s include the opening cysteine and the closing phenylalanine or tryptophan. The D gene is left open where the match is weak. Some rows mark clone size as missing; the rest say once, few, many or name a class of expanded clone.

CDR3: CASSAGSNQPQHF; DNA: TGTGCCAGCAGCGCCGGTAGCAATCAGCCCCAGCATTTT; J: TRBJ1-5; V: TRBV9; D: NA; size: NA
CDR3: CASSLDRSSYEQYF; DNA: TGTGCCAGCAGTTTGGACAGGTCTTCCTACGAGCAGTACTTC; J: TRBJ2-7; V: TRBV27; D: TRBD1; size: NA
CDR3: CASSSTGTGLGIRVYTDTQYF; DNA: TGTGCCAGCAGTAGCACCGGGACAGGGCTCGGGATTCGTGTTTACACAGATACGCAGTATTTT; J: TRBJ2-3; V: TRBV27; D: TRBD1; size: NA
CDR3: CASSWGGREETQYF; DNA: TGTGCCAGCAGTTGGGGGGGTCGGGAGGAGACCCAGTACTTC; J: TRBJ2-5; V: TRBV25-1; D: TRBD2; size: NA
CDR3: CASSPGLPLLF; DNA: TGCGCCAGCAGCCCGGGACTACCCTTGCTCTTC; J: TRBJ2-1; V: TRBV4-1; D: TRBD2; size: NA
CDR3: CASRRGGLRTAYSNQPQHF; DNA: TGTGCCAGCAGGCGAGGCGGACTGCGGACAGCTTATAGCAATCAGCCCCAGCATTTT; J: TRBJ1-5; V: TRBV27; D: NA; size: NA
CDR3: CASSQDLNTEAFF; DNA: TGTGCTAGCAGCCAAGACTTAAACACTGAAGCTTTCTTT; J: TRBJ1-1; V: TRBV7-7; D: NA; size: NA
CDR3: CASSLARSGTEQYF; DNA: TGTGCCAGCAGCTTAGCACGATCAGGGACCGAGCAGTACTTC; J: TRBJ2-7; V: TRBV7-2; D: NA; size: once
CDR3: CASSPLRDRESEKLFF; DNA: TGTGCCAGCAGTCCCCTCCGGGACAGGGAGAGTGAAAAACTGTTTTTT; J: TRBJ1-4; V: TRBV28; D: TRBD1; size: NA
CDR3: CASSLRPGPREQYF; DNA: TGTGCCAGCAGTTTACGACCGGGGCCCCGCGAGCAGTACTTC; J: TRBJ2-7; V: TRBV27; D: NA; size: NA
CDR3: CASSTIRQAHEQYF; DNA: TGTGCCAGTAGTACGATCAGACAGGCCCACGAGCAGTACTTC; J: TRBJ2-7; V: TRBV19; D: NA; size: NA
CDR3: CASSATGSGSGYTF; DNA: TGTGCCAGCAGCGCGACAGGGAGTGGTTCTGGCTACACCTTC; J: TRBJ1-2; V: TRBV9; D: TRBD1; size: NA
CDR3: CASSLPSGAGARQYF; DNA: TGTGCCAGCAGTCTACCTAGCGGGGCAGGCGCCCGGCAGTATTTT; J: TRBJ2-3; V: TRBV13; D: TRBD2; size: NA
CDR3: CATGRSTYTGELFF; DNA: TGTGCCACCGGCCGCAGCACGTACACCGGGGAGCTGTTTTTT; J: TRBJ2-2; V: TRBV25-1; D: NA; size: NA
CDR3: CASSYSQGAGSEKLFF; DNA: TGTGCCAGCAGTTACTCGCAGGGGGCGGGAAGTGAAAAACTGTTTTTT; J: TRBJ1-4; V: TRBV6-5; D: TRBD1; size: NA
CDR3: CASSEVAGGPYEQYF; DNA: TGTGCCAGCAGTGAAGTTGCAGGGGGACCCTACGAGCAGTACTTC; J: TRBJ2-7; V: TRBV2; D: TRBD1; size: NA
CDR3: CASRDQETQYF; DNA: TGTGCCAGCAGGGACCAAGAGACCCAGTACTTC; J: TRBJ2-5; V: TRBV6-5; D: NA; size: NA
CDR3: CSVDSPNTEAFF; DNA: TGCAGCGTTGATAGTCCGAACACTGAAGCTTTCTTT; J: TRBJ1-1; V: TRBV29-1; D: NA; size: NA
CDR3: CAWSYWEERDTQYF; DNA: TGTGCCTGGAGTTATTGGGAGGAGAGAGATACGCAGTATTTT; J: TRBJ2-3; V: TRBV30; D: NA; size: once
CDR3: CSVAGGMDNEQFF; DNA: TGCAGCGTTGCAGGGGGTATGGACAATGAGCAGTTCTTC; J: TRBJ2-1; V: TRBV29-1; D: TRBD1; size: NA
CDR3: CASSSPLGNTGELFF; DNA: TGTGCCAGCAGCTCCCCCTTGGGTAACACCGGGGAGCTGTTTTTT; J: TRBJ2-2; V: TRBV7-6; D: NA; size: NA
CDR3: CSVRDSLTDTQYF; DNA: TGCAGCGTCCGGGACAGTTTAACCGATACGCAGTATTTT; J: TRBJ2-3; V: TRBV29-1; D: TRBD1; size: NA
CDR3: CASSIALRRHNEQFF; DNA: TGTGCCAGTAGTATAGCTCTCAGGAGACACAATGAGCAGTTCTTC; J: TRBJ2-1; V: TRBV19; D: NA; size: NA
CDR3: CASSLDTREYGYTF; DNA: TGTGCCAGCAGCCTAGACACGAGGGAGTATGGCTACACCTTC; J: TRBJ1-2; V: TRBV7-6; D: NA; size: NA
CDR3: CASSYSTGYYGYTF; DNA: TGTGCCAGCAGTTACTCAACAGGGTACTATGGCTACACCTTC; J: TRBJ1-2; V: TRBV6-5; D: NA; size: few
CDR3: CSVEPDRVTDTQYF; DNA: TGCAGCGTTGAACCGGACAGGGTGACAGATACGCAGTATTTT; J: TRBJ2-3; V: TRBV29-1; D: TRBD1; size: NA
CDR3: CASSLSGILNEQFF; DNA: TGTGCCAGCAGCTTAAGCGGGATTCTAAATGAGCAGTTCTTC; J: TRBJ2-1; V: TRBV7-3; D: NA; size: NA
CDR3: CASSASGTPYEQYF; DNA: TGTGCCAGCAGCGCCAGCGGGACCCCCTACGAGCAGTACTTC; J: TRBJ2-7; V: TRBV9; D: TRBD2; size: NA